The 32 T cell receptor beta chains presented below share a single source sample, sequenced in a study of CD8+ T cells in alopecia areata. Regarding treatment: oral pan-JAK inhibitor, 5-10 mg twice daily. RNA was extracted and reverse transcribed into cDNA as the sequencing template. Sequenced by immunoSEQ multiplex PCR; TCRdb stores in-frame clones only, minus some. The sample has 150,000 to 200,000 clones, 60% seen once; the top ten hold approximately 1%. Sequences were derived from CD4+ T cells sorted from blood, sampled at week 24, from a patient treated with tofacitinib. These receptors were collected from a human donor with alopecia areata.

V is TRBV4-3 and J is TRBJ2-4; maybe TRBD1 (7 bases). The CDR3 consists of 14 residues. Germline values: CDR1 LGHNA, CDR2 YSLEER. Trimming removed 2 bases at V and 9 bases at J, with 14 bases between. The DNA of the CDR3 is TGCGCCAGCAGCCAACTGGAGGGGGCCGGCATTCAGTACTTC. Protein: CASSQLEGAGIQYF.

CDR3 bases: TGCAGCGTTGAAGGGGTGTGGGCTAACCGGAAGAACAATGAGCAGTTCTTC. Residues: CSVEGVWANRKNNEQFF. This chain joins TRBV29-1 and TRBJ2-1; D is unclear. The germline gives CDR1 SQVTM, CDR2 ANQGSEA. V lost 1 base, J lost 5 bases, and 21 bases lay in between. The CDR3 contains 17 residues.

The V and J genes are TRBV7-3 and TRBJ1-1; D is unresolved. Trimming took off 7 bases at V and 4 bases at J, with 16 bases between the two ends. Germline lookup yields CDR1 SGHTA and CDR2 FQGTGA. The CDR3 is 14 residues long. The CDR3 reads CASTSTGAVTEAFF. Here the CDR3 DNA reads TGTGCCAGCACCTCCACCGGAGCCGTCACTGAAGCTTTCTTT.

This clone has just a few counts. This chain connects TRBV29-1 to TRBJ1-2, with 7 bases that match TRBD1. Germline V gives CDR1 SQVTM, CDR2 ANQGSEA. J gave up 4 bases and V 5 bases, and 7 bases lay outside the gene matches. The CDR3 loop spans 13 amino acids. In nucleotides, the CDR3 is TGCAGCGTTAGAGGGGGCGTGAGCTATGGCTACACCTTC. Translation gives CSVRGGVSYGYTF.

The chain couples TRBV7-3 to TRBJ2-1; 11 nucleotides align to TRBD2. The junction had 2 bases not matched to a gene; V was cut back by 2 bases and J by 5 bases. The germline V gene has CDR1 SGHTA and CDR2 FQGTGA. The CDR3 extends over 15 amino acids. The CDR3 DNA sequence: TGTGCCAGCAGCTTACGACTAGCGGGGAACAATGAGCAGTTCTTC. This translates into CASSLRLAGNNEQFF.

The V and J genes are TRBV4-3 and TRBJ2-5; D might be TRBD1 or TRBD2, each matching 5 bases. Germline loops: CDR1 LGHNA, CDR2 YSLEER. The V and J ends lost 0 bases and 4 bases respectively, with 18 bases between them. This CDR3 region has 17 residues. In DNA form, the CDR3 reads TGCGCCAGCAGCCAAGATATAAGCTTCGGGGACGGAGAGACCCAGTACTTC. This encodes CASSQDISFGDGETQYF.

This chain uses TRBV7-3 with TRBJ2-3, with D possibly matching TRBD2 (6 bases). V was shortened by 3 bases and J by 12 bases, with 16 bases between the two germline ends. This CDR3 has 13 amino acids. Germline CDR1 SGHTA, CDR2 FQGTGA. The CDR3 reads CASSLGGHPDQYF. The CDR3 region has the DNA TGTGCCAGCAGCTTGGGAGGACACCCCGATCAGTATTTT.

V gene TRBV7-3 combines with J gene TRBJ2-2; no clear D. Germline CDR1 is SGHTA and CDR2 is FQGTGA. The CDR3 contains 12 residues. Trimming took 4 bases from V and 4 from J, leaving 4 bases between them. The CDR3 DNA follows: TGTGCCAGCAGCTCACGCACCGGGGAGCTGTTTTTT. This codes for CASSSRTGELFF. Filled out from reference TRBV7-3 and TRBJ2-2, the complete variable domain reads GAGVSQTPSNKVTEKGKYVELRCDPISGHTALYWYRQSLGQGPEFLIYFQGTGAADDSGLPNDRFFAVRPEGSVSTLKIQRTERGDSAVYLCASSSRTGELFFGEGSRLTVL.

V gene TRBV30 combines with J gene TRBJ1-6, with unresolved D. Germline-derived CDR1 and CDR2 are GTSNPN and SVGIG (reference sequence). Trimming took off 0 bases at V and 7 bases at J, with 13 bases between the two ends. The CDR3 extends over 15 amino acids. The CDR3 protein is CAWSVREGWNSPLHF. CDR3 nucleotide sequence: TGTGCCTGGAGTGTACGAGAGGGTTGGAATTCACCCCTCCACTTT.

The chain is built from TRBV19 and TRBJ1-6; tentatively, D is TRBD1 (5 bases). Per the germline V gene, CDR1 is LNHDA and CDR2 is SQIVND (reference sequence). This CDR3 contains 16 residues. V lost 9 bases and J lost 7, with 22 bases in between. Here the CDR3 DNA reads TGTGCCAGCTCCGCGTCTGGGGGTTGGGGCAATTCACCCCTCCACTTT. It codes for CASSASGGWGNSPLHF.

There are a few counts of this clone. DNA for the CDR3: TGTGCCAGCAGCCACGGACAGGGCGGCTACACCTTC. It is translated as CASSHGQGGYTF. This sequence joins TRBV7-8 and TRBJ1-2, with TRBD1 matching over 8 bases. V lost 5 bases to trimming and J lost 8 bases; unmatched junction nucleotides: 4. Germline values: CDR1 SGHVS, CDR2 FQNEAQ. The length of the CDR3 is 12 residues.

This clone was detected many times. The chain recombines TRBV30 with TRBJ1-6, with D possibly being TRBD1 (5 bases). With 1 base removed from V and 15 bases from J, the gap between germline ends came to 10 bases. The germline V gene encodes CDR1 GTSNPN and CDR2 SVGIG (reference sequence). The CDR3 covers 11 residues. The CDR3 sequence: CAWSGSGLLHF. The CDR3 DNA sequence: TGTGCCTGGAGTGGATCAGGGCTCCTCCACTTT.

CDR3 loop: CASTSTQSSYEQYF. CDR3 sequence (DNA): TGTGCCAGCACGTCAACCCAGTCCTCCTACGAGCAGTACTTC. The chain is built from TRBV6-1 and TRBJ2-7; D is unresolved. The CDR3 is 14 residues long. The germline V gene has CDR1 MNHNS and CDR2 SASEGT. Between the trimmed V and J ends, which lost 7 bases and 0 bases, there was a span of 13 bases.

There are a few counts of this clone. The V call is TRBV9, the J call TRBJ2-3, with TRBD1 matching 8 bases. In germline, CDR1 is SGDLS, CDR2 YYNGEE. With 1 base clipped from V and 4 bases from J, the junction kept 5 bases outside the gene matches. CDR3 length: 15 amino acids. The CDR3 region is CASSVNPGGADTQYF. CDR3 bases: TGTGCCAGCAGCGTAAACCCAGGGGGCGCAGATACGCAGTATTTT.

The chain is built from TRBV29-1 and TRBJ1-2; 8 nucleotides agree with TRBD1. The length of the CDR3 is 14 residues. Germline lookup yields CDR1 SQVTM and CDR2 ANQGSEA. V was clipped by 6 bases and J by 2 bases; unmatched bases: 8. The CDR3: CSVAAGQVNYGYTF. The CDR3 region has the DNA TGCAGCGTCGCGGCGGGACAGGTGAACTATGGCTACACCTTC.

The chain joins TRBV10-3 to TRBJ2-5; D may match TRBD1 or TRBD2 (5 bases each). With 5 bases removed from V and 1 base from J, the gap between germline ends came to 11 bases. Germline V CDR1 and CDR2: ENHRY, SYGVKD. CDR3 length: 14 amino acids. CDR3 in DNA: TGTGCCATCAGTACGGGACGCCGCCAAGAGACCCAGTACTTC. Translation: CAISTGRRQETQYF.

The chain couples TRBV29-1 to TRBJ2-7, with a possible D match to TRBD1 (6 bases). Germline-derived CDR1 and CDR2 are SQVTM and ANQGSEA. The CDR3 runs to 12 residues. The V gene lost 4 bases and the J gene lost 6 bases, with 13 bases spanning the gap. The CDR3 here is CSVVGGVAEQYF. CDR3 coding DNA: TGCAGCGTTGTAGGGGGTGTTGCCGAGCAGTACTTC.

The V gene is TRBV25-1, the J gene TRBJ1-5; D is unresolved. The V gene's germline CDR1 is MGHDK and CDR2 SYGVNS. With 3 bases removed from V and 3 bases from J, the gap between germline ends came to 12 bases. This CDR3 has 15 amino acids. Here the CDR3 DNA reads TGTGCCAGCAGTGATTCGGGAAAGGCCAATCAGCCCCAGCATTTT. Amino acid sequence: CASSDSGKANQPQHF.

This clone was observed a handful of times. J is TRBJ1-2 and V is TRBV29-1, with D possibly TRBD1 on 5 matching bases. Per germline, CDR1 SQVTM and CDR2 ANQGSEA. The V and J ends lost 6 bases and 2 bases respectively, with 16 bases between them. CDR3 length: 14 residues. This CDR3 is CSVDGREGNYGYTF. In nucleotides, the CDR3 is TGCAGCGTCGACGGGCGGGAGGGGAACTATGGCTACACCTTC.

J is TRBJ2-5 and V is TRBV5-4; no clear D. This CDR3 spans 14 amino acids. Germline V gene data show CDR1 as SGHNT and CDR2 as YYREEE (reference sequence). V was pared by 1 base and J by 1 base, with 8 bases between. The CDR3 is CASSLPGIQETQYF. The CDR3 nucleotides read TGTGCCAGCAGCTTGCCAGGAATCCAAGAGACCCAGTACTTC.

The chain joins TRBV30 to TRBJ2-7; 8 nucleotides line up with TRBD1. The junction had 0 bases not matched to a gene; V was cut back by 2 bases and J by 3 bases. The CDR3 runs to 12 residues. Per the germline V gene, CDR1 is GTSNPN and CDR2 is SVGIG (reference sequence). The CDR3 is CAWSTGGYEQYF. The CDR3 nucleotides are TGTGCCTGGAGTACAGGGGGCTACGAGCAGTACTTC.

This clone was seen many times. The rearrangement joins TRBV28 to TRBJ2-7; weak D call: TRBD1 (5 bases). The V end was cut by 8 bases, the J end by 3 bases, with 14 bases between. This CDR3 is 13 amino acids long. The V gene's germline CDR1 is MDHEN and CDR2 SYDVKM. CDR3: CASSGQGLYEQYF. CDR3 sequence (DNA): TGTGCCAGCTCCGGGCAGGGCCTCTACGAGCAGTACTTC.

The gene calls are TRBV5-1 and TRBJ2-3, with D perhaps assigned TRBD1 or TRBD2 (5 bases each). The CDR3 is 14 residues long. Trimming left V 2 bases short and J 8 bases short, with 15 bases between. The V gene's germline CDR1 is SGHRS and CDR2 YFSETQ. The chain's CDR3 is CASSFSTRDGTQYF. In DNA, the CDR3 is TGCGCCAGCAGCTTTAGTACTAGGGACGGTACGCAGTATTTT.

This chain joins TRBV2 and TRBJ2-3, with 9 bases that match TRBD2. V dropped 6 bases and J dropped 3; count of bases not matched to a gene: 10. CDR1 is SNHLY, CDR2 FYNNEI, per germline. This CDR3 contains 16 residues. The CDR3 DNA reads TGTGCCAGCAGAGACCCCGGGGCGGGGGGGACAGATACGCAGTATTTT. Its translation: CASRDPGAGGTDTQYF.

J is TRBJ2-4 and V is TRBV29-1; 11 nucleotides agree with TRBD1. This CDR3 is 13 amino acids long. Trimming removed 4 bases from V and 13 bases from J; junction bases left unmatched: 9. Looked up from germline, CDR1 is SQVTM and CDR2 is ANQGSEA. The CDR3 is CSVGRGQGVAQYF. The CDR3 DNA reads as TGCAGCGTTGGTAGGGGACAGGGGGTTGCACAGTACTTC.

This clone was detected a few times. CDR3 loop: CASGLGRDQPQHF. The CDR3, as DNA: TGTGCTAGTGGTTTGGGACGAGATCAGCCCCAGCATTTT. The J gene is TRBJ1-5, the V gene TRBV12-5; D unresolved. The CDR3 totals 13 residues. V was pared by 1 base and J by 5 bases, with 6 bases between. The germline CDR1 and CDR2 sequences are LGHNT and FRNRAP. The variable domain in full, with the rest retrieved from reference TRBV12-5 and TRBJ1-5, is DARVTQTPRHKVTEMGQEVTMRCQPILGHNTVFWYRQTMMQGLELLAYFRNRAPLDDSGMPKDRFSAEMPDATLATLKIQPSEPRDSAVYFCASGLGRDQPQHFGDGTRLSIL.

This chain connects TRBV29-1 to TRBJ1-4; the match to TRBD1 covers 8 bases. The V gene's germline CDR1 is SQVTM and CDR2 ANQGSEA. The length of the CDR3 is 15 residues. V lost 7 bases, J lost 5 bases, and 12 bases stayed unmatched. The chain's CDR3 is CSAAKTGTGNEKLFF. The CDR3 DNA reads TGCAGCGCCGCGAAGACCGGGACAGGAAATGAAAAACTGTTTTTT.

The chain has TRBV5-1 and TRBJ2-3; 8 bases fit TRBD2. V lost 6 bases, J lost 2 bases, and 5 bases stayed unmatched. Germline V gene lookup returns CDR1 SGHRS and CDR2 YFSETQ. The CDR3 is 14 residues long. The CDR3 is CASTLAGNTDTQYF. The CDR3 bases are TGCGCCAGCACCTTAGCGGGGAACACAGATACGCAGTATTTT.

This clone has more than one count but fewer than ten. The chain uses TRBV10-3 and TRBJ2-1, with D possibly being TRBD1 (5 bases). Germline-derived CDR1 and CDR2 are ENHRY and SYGVKD. Between the trimmed V and J ends, which lost 2 bases and 3 bases, there was a span of 8 bases. This CDR3 comprises 14 residues. The CDR3 region has the DNA TGTGCCATCAGTGAGGACAGTTTCTACAATGAGCAGTTCTTC. Translating it yields CAISEDSFYNEQFF.

The genes are TRBV10-2 and TRBJ1-2; D is unresolved. Between the trimmed V and J ends, which lost 2 bases and 7 bases, there was a span of 11 bases. The CDR3 is 13 residues long. Looked up from germline, CDR1 is WSHSY and CDR2 is SAAADI. The CDR3 DNA sequence: TGCGCCAGCAGTGAGGGGGTGACCTTTGGCTACACCTTC. This gives the protein CASSEGVTFGYTF.

CDR3 loop: CASSQMAGTGNYEQYF. The CDR3 region has the DNA TGTGCCAGCAGCCAAATGGCCGGGACAGGTAACTACGAGCAGTACTTC. This sequence joins TRBV16 and TRBJ2-7; 8 nucleotides line up with TRBD1. The CDR3 covers 16 residues. The germline V gene has CDR1 KGHSY and CDR2 FQNENV. V was pared by 2 bases and J by 3 bases, with 9 bases of the junction left unmatched.

The chain has TRBV29-1 and TRBJ1-2; 10 bases agree with TRBD1. The CDR3 spans 11 residues. Germline loops: CDR1 SQVTM, CDR2 ANQGSEA. With V trimmed by 7 bases and J by 8 bases, 4 bases remained unmatched. The CDR3 nucleotides read TGCAGCGGGGGACAGGGGAACGGCTACACCTTC. Translating gives CSGGQGNGYTF.